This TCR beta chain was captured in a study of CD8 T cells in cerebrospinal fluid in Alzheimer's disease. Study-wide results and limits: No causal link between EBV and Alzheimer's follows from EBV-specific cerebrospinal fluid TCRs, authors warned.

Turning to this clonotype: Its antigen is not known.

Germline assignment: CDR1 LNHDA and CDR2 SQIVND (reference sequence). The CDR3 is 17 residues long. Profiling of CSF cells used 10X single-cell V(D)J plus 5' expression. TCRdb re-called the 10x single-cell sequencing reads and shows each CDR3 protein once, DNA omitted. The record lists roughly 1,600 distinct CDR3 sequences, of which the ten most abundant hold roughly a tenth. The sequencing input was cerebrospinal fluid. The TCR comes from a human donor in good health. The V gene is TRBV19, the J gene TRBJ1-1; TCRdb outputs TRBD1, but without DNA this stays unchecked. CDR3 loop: CASSMRNRASGNTEAFF.